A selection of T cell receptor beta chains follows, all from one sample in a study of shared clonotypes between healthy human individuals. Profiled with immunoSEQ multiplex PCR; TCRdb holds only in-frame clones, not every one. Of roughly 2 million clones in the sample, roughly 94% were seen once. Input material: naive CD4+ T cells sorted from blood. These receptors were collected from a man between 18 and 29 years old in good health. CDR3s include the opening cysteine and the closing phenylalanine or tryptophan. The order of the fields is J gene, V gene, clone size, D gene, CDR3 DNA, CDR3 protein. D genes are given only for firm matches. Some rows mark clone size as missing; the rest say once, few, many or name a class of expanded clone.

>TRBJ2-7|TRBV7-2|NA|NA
TGTGCCAGCAGCCAGTCGGTGGCTTCCTACTACGAGCAGTACTTC
CASSQSVASYYEQYF
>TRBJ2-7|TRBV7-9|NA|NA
TGTGCCAGCAGCTCGTTTGCTGGGCAATTCTACGAGCAGTACTTC
CASSSFAGQFYEQYF
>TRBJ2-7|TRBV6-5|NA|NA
TGTGCCAGCAGCGGCTCGGGCAGCGAGCAGTACTTC
CASSGSGSEQYF
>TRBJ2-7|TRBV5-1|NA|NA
TGCGCCAGCAGCGCTAATGGACCTAGCAGCTCCTACGAGCAGTACTTC
CASSANGPSSSYEQYF
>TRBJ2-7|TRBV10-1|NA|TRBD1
TGCGCCACCGGACAGGGGTTCGAGCAGTACTTC
CATGQGFEQYF
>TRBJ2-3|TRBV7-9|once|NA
TGTGCCAGCAGCAGGGACACCCCTAGCACAGATACGCAGTATTTT
CASSRDTPSTDTQYF
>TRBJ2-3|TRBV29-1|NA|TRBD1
TGCAGCGTTGAAGATCAGGGACAGGGGGGTAGCACAGATACGCAGTATTTT
CSVEDQGQGGSTDTQYF
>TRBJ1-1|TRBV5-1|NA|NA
TGCGCCAGCAGCTTTACGAGGGGGTGGAACACTGAAGCTTTCTTT
CASSFTRGWNTEAFF
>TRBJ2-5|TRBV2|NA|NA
TGTGCCAGCAAGGGGGGATTGGTGGTGGAGACCCAGTACTTC
CASKGGLVVETQYF
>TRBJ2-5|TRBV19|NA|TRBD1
TGTGCCAGTAGTATAGGGACAGGGAATCGGGAGACCCAGTACTTC
CASSIGTGNRETQYF
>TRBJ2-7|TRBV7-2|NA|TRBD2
TGTGCCAGCAGCGCCGGGGAGCGGGAGAGGCGGAAGCAGTACTTC
CASSAGERERRKQYF
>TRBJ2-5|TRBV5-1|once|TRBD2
TGCGCCAGCAGCTTGTTTCCAACTAGCGGGGGGACCCAAGAGACCCAGTACTTC
CASSLFPTSGGTQETQYF
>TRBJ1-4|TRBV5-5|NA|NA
TGTGCCAGCAGCCGCCACGGAGGGACTAATGAAAAACTGTTTTTT
CASSRHGGTNEKLFF
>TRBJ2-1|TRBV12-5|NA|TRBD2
TGTGCTAGTGGTTTGCTATTGACTAGCGGGCAGTTCTTC
CASGLLLTSGQFF
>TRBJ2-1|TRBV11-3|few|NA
TGTGCCAGCAGCTTAGGTTTCGGGGCTGTCAATGAGCAGTTCTTC
CASSLGFGAVNEQFF
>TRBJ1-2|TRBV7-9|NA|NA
TGTGCCAGCAGCTTCGTGACTCTCCTAGATGGCTACACCTTC
CASSFVTLLDGYTF
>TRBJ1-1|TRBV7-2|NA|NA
TGTGCCAGCAGCCCCCAACCTGGAATCAGTGAAGCTTTCTTT
CASSPQPGISEAFF
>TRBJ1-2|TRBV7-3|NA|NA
TGTGCCAGCAGCTCCCAGCTACTTCGGGACGGAGAAATCTATGGCTACACCTTC
CASSSQLLRDGEIYGYTF
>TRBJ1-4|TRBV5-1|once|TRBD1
TGCGCCAGCAGCACCCGGGACAGTAATGAAAAACTGTTTTTT
CASSTRDSNEKLFF
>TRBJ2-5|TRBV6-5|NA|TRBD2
TGTGCCAGCAGTTCACCAACTAGCGACCGTCAAGAGACCCAGTACTTC
CASSSPTSDRQETQYF
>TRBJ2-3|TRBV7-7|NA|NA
TGTGCTAGCAGCTTAGGGCGGGGTGATACGCAGTATTTT
CASSLGRGDTQYF
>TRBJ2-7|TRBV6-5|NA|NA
TGTGCCAGCAGTTACTCGGAAAGAACCTCCTACGAGCAGTACTTC
CASSYSERTSYEQYF
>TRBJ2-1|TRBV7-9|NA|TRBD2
TGTGCCAGCAGCTACGAATCAAGACTAGCGGGAGTAAACAATGAGCAGTTCTTC
CASSYESRLAGVNNEQFF
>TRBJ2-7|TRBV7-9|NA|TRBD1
TGTGCCAGCAGCTTTGACAGGGGGGGCGACGAGCAGTACTTC
CASSFDRGGDEQYF
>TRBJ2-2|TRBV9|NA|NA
TGTGCCAGCAGCGTAGCTGGACCTTCCGGGGAGCTGTTTTTT
CASSVAGPSGELFF
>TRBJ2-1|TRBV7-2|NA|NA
TGTGCCAGCAGACCCGGACAGTCCTACAATGAGCAGTTCTTC
CASRPGQSYNEQFF
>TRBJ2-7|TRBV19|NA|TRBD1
TGTGCCAGTAGCAAAATACAGGGGGCGAGGCCCTACGAGCAGTACTTC
CASSKIQGARPYEQYF
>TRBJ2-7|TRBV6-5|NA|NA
TGTGCCAGCAGTTACCGCGGCAGGGGGGCATCCGAGCAGTACTTC
CASSYRGRGASEQYF
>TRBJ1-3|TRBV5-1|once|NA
TGCGCCAGCAGCTTGTCACAGCACTCTGGAAACACCATATATTTT
CASSLSQHSGNTIYF
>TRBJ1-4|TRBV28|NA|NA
TGTGCCAGCAGCTTAAGCAGGGGCATATGGGAAAAACTGTTTTTT
CASSLSRGIWEKLFF
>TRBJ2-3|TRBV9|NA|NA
TGTGCCAGCAGCGTATGGGCGGGGAGCACAGATACGCAGTATTTT
CASSVWAGSTDTQYF
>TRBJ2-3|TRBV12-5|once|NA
TGTGCTAGTGGTCCGGGGTACCGCACAGATACGCAGTATTTT
CASGPGYRTDTQYF
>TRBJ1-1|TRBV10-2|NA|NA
TGCGCCAGCAGTGAGTCATCGCCAGGGTGGACTGAAGCTTTCTTT
CASSESSPGWTEAFF
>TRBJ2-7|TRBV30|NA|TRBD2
TGTGCCTGGAGTTTAGCGGGAGGGACTAGAGAGCAGTACTTC
CAWSLAGGTREQYF
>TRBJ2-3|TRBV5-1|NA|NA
TGCGCCAGCAGTCCTGGGGGCAGCACAGATACGCAGTATTTT
CASSPGGSTDTQYF
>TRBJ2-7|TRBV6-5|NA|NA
TGTGCCAGCAGTTACTCGCGTCAGGGAAGGTACGAGCAGTACTTC
CASSYSRQGRYEQYF
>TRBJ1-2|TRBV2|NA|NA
TGTGCCATTCTCGAATCGGGCTATGGCTACACCTTC
CAILESGYGYTF
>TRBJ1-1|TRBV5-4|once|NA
TGTGCCAGCAGCGCGACAGGTCTCAACACTGAAGCTTTCTTT
CASSATGLNTEAFF
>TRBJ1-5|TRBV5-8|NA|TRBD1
TGTGCCAGCAGCCGTGACAGGGGTGGTCAGCCCCAGCATTTT
CASSRDRGGQPQHF
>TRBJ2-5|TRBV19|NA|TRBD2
TGTGCCAGTACCCCAACCGGGGAGCGGGGTACCCAGTACTTC
CASTPTGERGTQYF
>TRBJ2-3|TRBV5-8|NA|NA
TGTGCCAGCAGCTCGAGGGACGCGCGGGTCGATACGCAGTATTTT
CASSSRDARVDTQYF
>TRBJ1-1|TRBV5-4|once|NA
TGTGCCAGCAGCTCGTTGGTTTCGGTATCGAACACTGAAGCTTTCTTT
CASSSLVSVSNTEAFF
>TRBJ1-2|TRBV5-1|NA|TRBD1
TGCGCCAGCAGCGCACCGGGACAGGGGCTTGGCTACACCTTC
CASSAPGQGLGYTF
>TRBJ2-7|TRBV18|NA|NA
TGTGCCAGCTCACCGCGGGACGCCTACGAGCAGTACTTC
CASSPRDAYEQYF
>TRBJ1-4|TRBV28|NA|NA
TGTGCCAGCAGTCTGGCAGGGACGGAAAAACTGTTTTTT
CASSLAGTEKLFF
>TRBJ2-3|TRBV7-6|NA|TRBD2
TGTGCCAGCAGGGCATTAGCGGGAGGGACAGATACGCAGTATTTT
CASRALAGGTDTQYF
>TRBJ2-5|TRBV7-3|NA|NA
TGTGCCAGCAGCCGCGGACAGCAAGAGACCCAGTACTTC
CASSRGQQETQYF
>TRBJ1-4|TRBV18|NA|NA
TGTGCCAGCTCACCAGTGAGGGACCCTGCAACTAATGAAAAACTGTTTTTT
CASSPVRDPATNEKLFF
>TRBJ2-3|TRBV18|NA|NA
TGTGCCAGCTCACCAAGGGACGGAACGACAGATACGCAGTATTTT
CASSPRDGTTDTQYF
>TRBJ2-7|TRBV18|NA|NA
TGTGCCAGCTCACCACCGCGAAATTCTCACGAGCAGTACTTC
CASSPPRNSHEQYF